This is a list of T cell receptor beta chains from one sample in a study of Graves' ophthalmopathy and Graves' hyperthyroidism. TCRdb redid the calling of the multiplex PCR reads with MiXCR, one entry per CDR3 protein. The sample has roughly 1.1 million distinct CDR3 sequences; about 38% are singletons. Sequenced input: peripheral blood or thyroid tissue (not recorded which). The receptors here all came from an adult man with Graves' hyperthyroidism. Each CDR3 is given with its conserved first and last residue. A D gene is named only where the DNA matches it firmly. Clone size is not always given. Where it is, it says once, few, many or a class for expanded clones.

V gene	J gene	D gene	clone size	CDR3 DNA	CDR3 protein
TRBV5-1	TRBJ1-1	.	.	TGCGCCAGCAGCTATGACGTCGGCAGCTCGGTAGGCCCCCGGACTGAAGCTTTCTTT	CASSYDVGSSVGPRTEAFF
TRBV7-2	TRBJ1-2	.	many	TGTGCCAGCAGCCCGTCCGGAGGATACTATGGCTACACCTTC	CASSPSGGYYGYTF
TRBV7-9	TRBJ1-2	.	few	TGTGCCAGCAGCTTAAACAGAGCATCCGAGAGCTACACCTTC	CASSLNRASESYTF
TRBV7-9	TRBJ1-1	.	.	TGTGCCAGCAGCGGGGGGGTTGCCAGGGGAAACACTGAAGCTTTCTTT	CASSGGVARGNTEAFF
TRBV7-2	TRBJ2-7	TRBD2	.	TGTGCCAGCGGCAGGACTCGGCAGGGCGTACTAGCGGGAGTTCTGTACTTC	CASGRTRQGVLAGVLYF
TRBV7-9	TRBJ1-4	TRBD1	.	TGTGCCAGCAGCCGAAGGGGGCTATTTGGTAATGAAAAACTGTTTTTT	CASSRRGLFGNEKLFF
TRBV7-2	TRBJ1-1	TRBD1	.	TGTGCCAGCAGCGGGGGACAGGGGGATGAAGCTTTCTTT	CASSGGQGDEAFF
TRBV27	TRBJ1-6	TRBD1	few	TGTGCCAGCAGTTTCTTTGCGGACAGGTCGACTTCACCCCTCCACTTT	CASSFFADRSTSPLHF
TRBV20-1	TRBJ2-5	TRBD2	many	TGCAGTGCTAGACCCGTCCTTAGGCGGGGGAGGGTATCAGAGACCCAGTACTTC	CSARPVLRRGRVSETQYF
TRBV7-9	TRBJ2-2	.	many	TGTGCCAGCAGCTTAAGCCCCGTGACCGGGGAGCTGTTTTTT	CASSLSPVTGELFF
TRBV10-3	TRBJ1-2	TRBD1	many	TGTGCCAGCAGTTACTCTGAGGGGGCCTATGGCTACACCTTC	CASSYSEGAYGYTF
TRBV7-8	TRBJ2-7	TRBD1	many	TGTGCCAGCAGGAAGGGACAGGGGGCCGGTGAGCAGTACTTC	CASRKGQGAGEQYF
TRBV7-4	TRBJ2-5	.	.	TGTGCCAGCAGCCCAAACCCGGACGGGCTGGAGACCCAGTACTTC	CASSPNPDGLETQYF
TRBV4-1	TRBJ1-2	.	many	TGCGCCAGCAGCCAAGATTTGGGCTACACCTTC	CASSQDLGYTF
TRBV3-1	TRBJ2-5	.	few	TGTGCCAGCAGCTCTACGGGAGTTCAAGAGACCCAGTACTTC	CASSSTGVQETQYF
TRBV15	TRBJ1-1	.	.	TGTGCCACCAGCAGAGTTCGAGGTCAGAACACTGAAGCTTTCTTT	CATSRVRGQNTEAFF
TRBV11-2	TRBJ2-7	.	.	TGTGCCAGCAGCAGCGGACAGTCGGGTTACTACGAGCAGTACTTC	CASSSGQSGYYEQYF
TRBV18	TRBJ2-7	.	few	TGTGCCAGCTCACCATTCAGGGGTGACGAGCAGTACTTC	CASSPFRGDEQYF
TRBV7-8	TRBJ2-7	.	.	TGTGCCAGCAGCTTCTTCGGCCTAGACACCTACGAGCAGTACTTC	CASSFFGLDTYEQYF
TRBV6-5	TRBJ1-5	.	.	TGTGCCAGCAGCCCCGCAGGGGTTAACAATCAGCCCCAGCATTTT	CASSPAGVNNQPQHF